This TCR beta chain was identified during a study of tumor and adjacent non-tumor tissue in lung cancer. V was shortened by 4 bases and J by 0 bases, with 12 bases between the two germline ends. CDR1 KGHSH and CDR2 LQKENI come from the germline V gene. The CDR3 runs to 16 residues. The template was RNA from unsorted bulk tissue. This non-tumor lung sample came from over 3 cm beyond the tumor edge. A modified ARM-PCR protocol with three rounds of nested PCR amplified TCRbeta. TCRdb processed the multiplex PCR reads anew with MiXCR; each CDR3 protein has one entry. The sample gives 70,000 to 90,000 distinct CDR3 sequences, roughly 70% of which show up once; approximately 30% is in the top ten.

The chain employs TRBV18 and TRBJ1-4; D gene unclear. The sequenced material came from distant non-tumor lung tissue. This receptor was identified in a woman between 45 and 60 years old with non-small cell lung cancer. The DNA of the CDR3 is TGTGCCAGCTCACTTGACCAGACTGCAACTAATGAAAAACTGTTTTTT. It yields the protein CASSLDQTATNEKLFF.